This is a list of T cell receptor beta chains from one sample in a study of T-cell reconstitution after alpha-beta-depleted transplantation in children. TCRdb re-derived calls from the PCR reads in MiXCR, one entry per CDR3 protein. In the table there are 200,000 to 250,000 distinct CDR3 sequences, roughly 8.1% of which are singletons. Sequenced material: PBMCs, mostly from graft donor cells, taken 360 days after TCRalphabeta/CD19-depleted stem cell transplant. These receptors were collected from a male patient between 2 and 9 years old who had a stem cell transplant for acute myeloid leukemia, so the T cells may come from the graft donor. Both conserved end residues are part of each CDR3. The order of the fields is J gene, V gene, clone size, D gene, CDR3 protein, CDR3 DNA. A D gene is named only where the DNA matches it firmly. Some rows mark clone size as missing; the rest say once, few, many or name a class of expanded clone.

>TRBJ2-2|TRBV7-2|NA|NA
CASTKVQSWGGELFF
TGTGCCAGCACCAAAGTACAGTCCTGGGGCGGGGAGCTGTTTTTT
>TRBJ1-1|TRBV12-5|few|TRBD1
CASGLNRGSEAFF
TGTGCTAGTGGCCTTAACAGGGGGAGTGAAGCTTTCTTT
>TRBJ2-3|TRBV24-1|NA|NA
CATSDTAGLTDTQYF
TGTGCCACCAGTGATACCGCGGGACTCACAGATACGCAGTATTTT
>TRBJ1-1|TRBV7-5|few|NA
CISVPEKPMNTEAFF
NA
>TRBJ2-1|TRBV5-1|many|NA
CASSLEGFYNEQFF
TGCGCCAGCAGCTTGGAAGGATTTTACAATGAGCAGTTCTTC
>TRBJ2-1|TRBV29-1|few|NA
CSVEDVPPGGEQFF
TGCAGCGTTGAAGATGTCCCCCCGGGTGGTGAGCAGTTCTTC
>TRBJ1-4|TRBV20-1|many|TRBD1
CSANRGGEKLFF
TGCAGTGCTAACAGGGGGGGGGAAAAACTGTTTTTT
>TRBJ1-2|TRBV12-3/TRBV12-4|few|NA
CASSSGSPGYTF
TGTGCCAGCAGTTCCGGGTCCCCCGGCTACACCTTC
>TRBJ1-1|TRBV15|large|TRBD1
CATSRAPTGVSTEAFF
TGTGCCACCAGCAGAGCTCCTACAGGGGTGAGCACTGAAGCTTTCTTT
>TRBJ2-5|TRBV5-6|many|NA
CASSLAGTQETQYF
TGTGCCAGCAGCTTGGCTGGGACTCAAGAGACCCAGTACTTC
>TRBJ2-2|TRBV10-3|NA|NA
CAISESPTARGTGELFF
TGTGCCATCAGTGAGTCCCCGACAGCCCGAGGCACCGGGGAGCTGTTTTTT
>TRBJ2-1|TRBV5-5|many|TRBD1
CASSPRQGDSYNEQFF
TGTGCCAGCAGCCCCAGACAGGGGGACTCCTACAATGAGCAGTTCTTC
>TRBJ1-4|TRBV4-2|few|NA
CASSQEPGGGEKLFF
TGTGCCAGCAGCCAAGAACCCGGGGGAGGGGAAAAACTGTTTTTT
>TRBJ2-3|TRBV4-3|many|NA
CASSQDASSGRDTQYF
TGCGCCAGCAGCCAAGATGCTTCCTCGGGCAGGGATACGCAGTATTTT
>TRBJ2-1|TRBV11-2|few|NA
CASSRGRLPRAYNEQFF
TGTGCCAGCAGCCGTGGACGCCTCCCCAGGGCCTACAATGAGCAGTTCTTC
>TRBJ1-2|TRBV5-1|many|NA
CASSLVDINYGYTF
TGCGCCAGCAGCTTGGTGGACATAAACTATGGCTACACCTTC
>TRBJ2-1|TRBV20-1|few|TRBD2
CSAREGSGSRNEQFF
TGCAGTGCTAGAGAGGGTAGCGGGAGTCGGAATGAGCAGTTCTTC
>TRBJ1-2|TRBV6-1|many|NA
CASSSAEVYGYTF
TGTGCCAGCAGCTCAGCAGAGGTCTATGGCTACACCTTC
>TRBJ2-7|TRBV6-2/TRBV6-3|many|NA
CASSRTGSYEQYF
TGTGCCAGCAGTCGAACAGGGAGCTACGAGCAGTACTTC
>TRBJ2-3|TRBV20-1|many|TRBD2
CSHGGATPDTQYF
TGCAGCCACGGGGGGGCCACCCCAGATACGCAGTATTTT
>TRBJ2-3|TRBV6-5|many|NA
CASSLGPGTDTQYF
TGTGCCAGCAGTTTAGGACCCGGCACAGATACGCAGTATTTT
>TRBJ1-1|TRBV5-5|many|NA
CASSLSGGLGTEAFF
TGTGCCAGCAGCTTGTCCGGGGGGCTGGGCACTGAAGCTTTCTTT
>TRBJ2-1|TRBV24-1|many|TRBD2
CATSDASGSSYNEQFF
TGTGCCACCAGTGATGCTAGCGGGAGCTCCTACAATGAGCAGTTCTTC
>TRBJ2-5|TRBV15|many|NA
CATSSGGETQYF
TGTGCCACCAGCAGTGGGGGGGAGACCCAGTACTTC
>TRBJ2-2|TRBV12-3/TRBV12-4|many|TRBD2
CASSFVSGKNTGELFF
TGTGCCAGCAGTTTTGTTAGCGGGAAGAACACCGGGGAGCTGTTTTTT
>TRBJ2-5|TRBV20-1|many|TRBD2
CSARGLAGVETQYF
TGCAGTGCTAGGGGACTAGCGGGAGTGGAGACCCAGTACTTC
>TRBJ2-5|TRBV7-9|NA|NA
CASSQIQETQYF
TGTGCCAGCAGCCAAATCCAAGAGACCCAGTACTTC
>TRBJ2-3|TRBV18|few|NA
CASCPLGRDTQYF
TGTGCCAGCTGCCCCTTAGGGAGGGATACGCAGTATTTT
>TRBJ2-1|TRBV2|few|TRBD1
CASSPGQGFHNEQFF
TGTGCCAGCAGTCCGGGACAGGGGTTTCACAATGAGCAGTTCTTC
>TRBJ1-4|TRBV12-3/TRBV12-4|many|NA
CASSLTGRNEKLFF
TGTGCCAGCAGTTTGACAGGCCGTAATGAAAAACTGTTTTTT
>TRBJ2-5|TRBV25-1|many|NA
CASSEWSTPDRETQYF
TGTGCCAGCAGTGAATGGTCGACCCCCGATCGGGAGACCCAGTACTTC
>TRBJ2-7|TRBV5-1|NA|NA
CASSLGRSFYEQYF
TGCGCCAGCAGCTTGGGTCGTAGCTTCTACGAGCAGTACTTC
>TRBJ2-1|TRBV7-9|many|NA
CASSSGPKNEQFF
TGTGCCAGCAGCTCGGGACCGAAGAATGAGCAGTTCTTC
>TRBJ2-7|TRBV20-1|many|TRBD2
CSARRGRRTSGYEQYF
TGCAGTGCTAGACGGGGGCGTAGGACTAGCGGGTACGAGCAGTACTTC
>TRBJ2-6|TRBV2|NA|NA
CASSEAGESSGANVLTF
TGTGCCAGCAGTGAAGCAGGAGAGAGCTCTGGGGCCAACGTCCTGACTTTC
>TRBJ1-2|TRBV5-1|NA|TRBD1
CASSLVGGEGYTF
TGCGCCAGCAGCTTGGTAGGGGGCGAGGGCTACACCTTC
>TRBJ2-5|TRBV4-3|many|TRBD2
CASSPKLAGGETQYF
TGCGCCAGCAGCCCGAAGCTGGCGGGAGGAGAGACCCAGTACTTC
>TRBJ2-3|TRBV20-1|many|TRBD2
CSALTSGTDTQYF
TGCAGTGCCCTAACTAGCGGAACAGATACGCAGTATTTT
>TRBJ2-3|TRBV7-2|many|TRBD2
CASSPPGLAALDTQYF
TGTGCCAGCAGCCCCCCGGGACTAGCGGCCCTAGATACGCAGTATTTT
>TRBJ2-3|TRBV12-3/TRBV12-4|many|NA
CASSATGTDTQYF
TGTGCCAGCAGCGCAACAGGCACAGATACGCAGTATTTT
>TRBJ1-6|TRBV10-3|NA|TRBD1
CATGRDRDSPLHF
TGTGCCACCGGACGGGACAGGGATTCACCCCTCCACTTT
>TRBJ2-2|TRBV5-1|few|TRBD2
CASKGTLAGVTGELFF
TGCGCCAGCAAAGGGACTCTAGCGGGAGTTACCGGGGAGCTGTTTTTT
>TRBJ1-1|TRBV29-1|NA|NA
CSGAVGTEAFF
TGCAGCGGTGCTGTTGGGACTGAAGCTTTCTTT
>TRBJ2-5|TRBV7-2|NA|NA
CASSAQRGRETQYF
TGTGCCAGCAGCGCCCAAAGGGGCCGGGAGACCCAGTACTTC
>TRBJ2-7|TRBV12-3/TRBV12-4|many|TRBD1
CASSSGQGLGEQYF
TGTGCCAGCAGTTCTGGACAGGGGCTTGGCGAGCAGTACTTC
>TRBJ2-4|TRBV28|many|NA
CASRKQGDIQYF
TGTGCCAGCAGGAAACAGGGTGACATTCAGTACTTC
>TRBJ2-3|TRBV5-1|many|TRBD1
CASRMYRGVDTQYF
TGCGCCAGCAGGATGTACAGGGGAGTAGATACGCAGTATTTT
>TRBJ2-2|TRBV20-1|many|TRBD2
CSARAGTSSTGELFF
TGCAGTGCTAGAGCCGGGACTAGCTCCACCGGGGAGCTGTTTTTT
>TRBJ1-2|TRBV29-1|NA|TRBD1
CSESSPYRGHYGYTF
TGCAGCGAAAGTAGCCCTTACAGGGGGCACTATGGCTACACCTTC
>TRBJ2-3|TRBV5-1|many|NA
CASSLTRVGDTQYF
TGCGCCAGCAGCTTGACTAGGGTAGGAGATACGCAGTATTTT
>TRBJ1-5|TRBV19|few|NA
CASSIRTHQPQHF
TGTGCCAGTAGTATCCGGACCCATCAGCCCCAGCATTTT
>TRBJ2-3|TRBV7-3|many|TRBD2
CASSRRERGIGNTQYF
TGTGCCAGCAGCCGCCGGGAGCGGGGGATAGGAAATACGCAGTATTTT
>TRBJ2-7|TRBV10-3|NA|NA
CAISERLAYEQYF
TGTGCCATCAGTGAGCGACTCGCCTACGAGCAGTACTTC
>TRBJ1-5|TRBV29-1|many|TRBD1
CSVFTGGSNQPQHF
TGCAGCGTATTTACAGGGGGTAGCAATCAGCCCCAGCATTTT
>TRBJ2-5|TRBV12-3/TRBV12-4|many|NA
CASRGSVRAQYF
TGTGCCAGCCGTGGTAGTGTTAGGGCCCAGTACTTC
>TRBJ2-5|TRBV20-1|few|NA
CSARDVRGRQETQYF
TGCAGTGCTAGAGATGTGAGAGGTCGGCAAGAGACCCAGTACTTC
>TRBJ2-1|TRBV4-1|many|NA
CASSQGGGSRYNEQFF
TGCGCCAGCAGCCAAGGAGGGGGTTCCAGATACAATGAGCAGTTCTTC
>TRBJ2-1|TRBV4-2|NA|NA
CASSLVASDPYNGQFF
TGTGCCAGCAGCCTCGTCGCTAGCGACCCCTACAATGGGCAGTTCTTC
>TRBJ2-7|TRBV4-2|many|NA
CASSQNPWGSDYSYEQYF
TGTGCCAGCAGCCAAAATCCTTGGGGTTCCGACTACTCCTACGAGCAGTACTTC